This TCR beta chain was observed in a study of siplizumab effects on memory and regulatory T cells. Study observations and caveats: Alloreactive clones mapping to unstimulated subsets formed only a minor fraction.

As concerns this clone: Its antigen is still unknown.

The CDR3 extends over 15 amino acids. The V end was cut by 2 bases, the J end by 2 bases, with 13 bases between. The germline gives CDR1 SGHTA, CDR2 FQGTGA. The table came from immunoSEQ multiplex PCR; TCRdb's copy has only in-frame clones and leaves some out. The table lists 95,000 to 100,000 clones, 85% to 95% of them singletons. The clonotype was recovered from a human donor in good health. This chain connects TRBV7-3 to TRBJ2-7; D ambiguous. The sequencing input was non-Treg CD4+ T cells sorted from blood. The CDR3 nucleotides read TGTGCCAGCAGCTTACCCGGTGGCCGACCCTACGAGCAGTACTTC. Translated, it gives CASSLPGGRPYEQYF.